This is a list of T cell receptor beta chains from one sample in a study of CD8+ T cells in alopecia areata. Sequenced by immunoSEQ multiplex PCR; TCRdb stores in-frame clones only, minus some. In the table there are fewer than 110,000 clones, around 59% of which are singletons. The sample taken for sequencing was CD4+ T cells sorted from blood. These TCRs come from a human donor in good health. Each CDR3 is given with its conserved first and last residue. A D gene is named only where the DNA matches it firmly. Clone sizes are given selectively: once, few, many, or a class where the clone is expanded.

>TRBJ1-1|TRBV5-1|NA|NA
CASSFQRGGATEAFF
TGCGCCAGCAGCTTCCAACGCGGGGGAGCCACTGAAGCTTTCTTT
>TRBJ2-1|TRBV7-2|NA|NA
CASSFISPAAEQFF
TGTGCCAGCAGCTTTATATCACCGGCAGCTGAGCAGTTCTTC
>TRBJ1-6|TRBV4-3|NA|TRBD1
CASSQAPGGYNSPLHF
TGCGCCAGCAGCCAAGCGCCAGGGGGATATAATTCACCCCTCCACTTT
>TRBJ2-1|TRBV29-1|few|NA
CSGSALWDEQFF
TGCAGCGGATCGGCCCTTTGGGATGAGCAGTTCTTC
>TRBJ2-7|TRBV28|few|NA
CASSLEWSQTEQYF
TGTGCCAGCAGTTTAGAGTGGAGCCAAACCGAGCAGTACTTC
>TRBJ1-1|TRBV5-6|NA|NA
CASSNKGLGNTEAFF
TGTGCCAGCAGCAACAAGGGACTGGGGAACACTGAAGCTTTCTTT
>TRBJ2-7|TRBV29-1|few|NA
CSVRDTYEQYF
TGCAGCGTACGGGACACCTACGAGCAGTACTTC
>TRBJ1-2|TRBV29-1|NA|TRBD1
CSVGQGHYGYTF
TGCAGCGTGGGACAGGGACACTATGGCTACACCTTC
>TRBJ2-7|TRBV7-2|NA|TRBD1
CASSPRQGANEQYF
TGTGCCAGCAGCCCCCGGCAGGGGGCAAATGAGCAGTACTTC
>TRBJ2-5|TRBV10-3|NA|NA
CAIGRTDGETQYF
TGTGCCATCGGAAGGACCGACGGGGAGACCCAGTACTTC
>TRBJ1-1|TRBV29-1|NA|TRBD1
CSVPGQSRVAFF
TGCAGCGTTCCGGGACAGAGCCGCGTCGCTTTCTTT
>TRBJ2-5|TRBV6-5|few|TRBD1
CASSSTGARGETQYF
TGTGCCAGCAGTTCTACAGGGGCCAGGGGAGAGACCCAGTACTTC
>TRBJ2-7|TRBV29-1|few|TRBD1
CSVSATGQGSYEQYF
TGCAGCGTCTCAGCTACAGGACAGGGGTCCTACGAGCAGTACTTC
>TRBJ1-1|TRBV7-2|NA|TRBD1
CASSLLTGGAFF
TGTGCCAGCAGCCTATTAACAGGGGGGGCTTTCTTT
>TRBJ2-5|TRBV9|NA|NA
CASATTTQGRETQYF
TGTGCCAGCGCAACAACCACTCAGGGGCGAGAGACCCAGTACTTC
>TRBJ1-6|TRBV30|NA|NA
CAWSVVVGPLHF
TGTGCCTGGAGTGTAGTTGTAGGCCCGCTCCACTTT
>TRBJ1-6|TRBV4-2|NA|TRBD1
CASSQGTGNLPYNSPLHF
TGTGCCAGCAGCCAGGGGACAGGGAATCTCCCCTATAATTCACCCCTCCACTTT
>TRBJ2-2|TRBV20-1|NA|NA
CSARGTGELFF
TGCAGTGCTAGAGGGACCGGGGAGCTGTTTTTT
>TRBJ1-2|TRBV7-6|few|NA
CASSLRAGDYGYTF
TGTGCCAGCAGCCTTAGGGCAGGGGACTATGGCTACACCTTC
>TRBJ2-7|TRBV7-2|NA|TRBD1
CASSLVGTGTHEQYF
TGTGCCAGCAGCTTAGTGGGGACAGGTACCCACGAGCAGTACTTC
>TRBJ1-5|TRBV6-1|NA|NA
CASRDQWAGGQPQHF
TGTGCCAGCAGGGACCAGTGGGCCGGTGGACAGCCCCAGCATTTT
>TRBJ2-2|TRBV7-6|NA|NA
CASSPRTVPGELFF
TGTGCCAGCAGCCCAAGGACAGTTCCCGGGGAGCTGTTTTTT
>TRBJ1-2|TRBV7-2|NA|NA
CASSLAQGREGYTF
TGTGCCAGCAGCTTAGCGCAGGGGCGGGAAGGCTACACCTTC
>TRBJ2-5|TRBV30|few|NA
CAWSAQVQETQYF
TGTGCCTGGAGTGCACAGGTCCAAGAGACCCAGTACTTC
>TRBJ1-2|TRBV18|few|NA
CASSPRTSVNYGYTF
TGTGCCAGCTCGCCTAGGACGTCGGTTAACTATGGCTACACCTTC
>TRBJ1-6|TRBV7-9|few|NA
CASTLDTDNSPLHF
TGTGCCAGCACCCTGGACACCGATAATTCACCCCTCCACTTT
>TRBJ1-2|TRBV5-1|NA|NA
CASSLASPRGYGYTF
TGCGCCAGCAGCTTGGCGTCACCGCGGGGCTATGGCTACACCTTC
>TRBJ1-2|TRBV6-1|once|NA
CASSGASYGYTF
TGTGCCAGCAGCGGGGCTTCCTATGGCTACACCTTC
>TRBJ1-2|TRBV7-9|few|NA
CASSPQGRRGYTF
TGTGCCAGCAGCCCCCAGGGGCGGCGTGGCTACACCTTC
>TRBJ2-3|TRBV29-1|NA|NA
CSVGAGAGLADTQYF
TGCAGCGTCGGGGCCGGCGCAGGGTTGGCAGATACGCAGTATTTT
>TRBJ1-5|TRBV29-1|NA|TRBD1
CSVVQGNQPQHF
TGCAGCGTGGTACAGGGGAATCAGCCCCAGCATTTT
>TRBJ2-5|TRBV29-1|NA|TRBD2
CSVGQSGGLETQYF
TGCAGCGTTGGCCAAAGCGGGGGATTGGAGACCCAGTACTTC
>TRBJ2-7|TRBV7-2|NA|NA
CILQGGYEQYF
TGTATCTTACAGGGAGGCTACGAGCAGTACTTC
>TRBJ2-7|TRBV4-1|NA|TRBD1
CASSQVGQGYEQYF
TGCGCCAGCAGCCAAGTGGGACAGGGCTACGAGCAGTACTTC
>TRBJ2-5|TRBV25-1|few|TRBD2
CASSDGGGPSQETQYF
TGTGCCAGCAGTGACGGGGGGGGCCCCTCTCAAGAGACCCAGTACTTC
>TRBJ2-5|TRBV4-2|NA|TRBD2
CASSQLRGGGETQYF
TGTGCCAGCAGCCAATTGAGGGGCGGGGGTGAGACCCAGTACTTC
>TRBJ1-6|TRBV7-2|NA|TRBD1
CASSPRGTEHNSPLHF
TGTGCCAGCAGCCCTAGGGGGACAGAGCATAATTCACCCCTCCACTTT
>TRBJ2-3|TRBV7-2|few|TRBD2
CASSPLLAGTDTQYF
TGTGCCAGCAGCCCACTTTTAGCGGGGACAGATACGCAGTATTTT
>TRBJ1-5|TRBV7-2|NA|NA
CASSLDGGSNQPQHF
TGTGCCAGCAGCTTAGATGGCGGTAGCAATCAGCCCCAGCATTTT
>TRBJ2-7|TRBV23-1|NA|NA
CASSQRKDEQYF
TGCGCCAGCAGTCAAAGGAAAGACGAGCAGTACTTC
>TRBJ2-6|TRBV28|NA|TRBD1
CASSPLDRGAGANVLTF
TGTGCCAGCAGTCCTCTGGACAGGGGCGCTGGGGCCAACGTCCTGACTTTC
>TRBJ2-1|TRBV2|NA|TRBD1
CASSEANRGYNEQFF
TGTGCCAGCAGTGAAGCGAACAGGGGTTACAATGAGCAGTTCTTC
>TRBJ1-4|TRBV30|NA|NA
CAWSVLWGTNEKLFF
TGTGCCTGGAGTGTACTATGGGGTACTAATGAAAAACTGTTTTTT
>TRBJ1-2|TRBV6-5|NA|TRBD1
CASSQGAGYTF
TGTGCCAGCAGTCAGGGGGCTGGCTACACCTTC
>TRBJ1-5|TRBV6-6|NA|NA
CATGREQPQHF
TGTGCCACGGGCAGGGAGCAGCCCCAGCATTTT
>TRBJ2-3|TRBV5-1|few|NA
CASSLASDTQYF
TGCGCCAGCAGCTTGGCCTCAGATACGCAGTATTTT
>TRBJ2-7|TRBV10-3|NA|TRBD1
CAIGTEVYEQYF
TGTGCCATCGGGACAGAAGTCTACGAGCAGTACTTC
>TRBJ1-5|TRBV27|few|TRBD1
CARTEYERGQGNQPQHF
TGTGCCAGGACAGAGTACGAACGAGGACAGGGGAATCAGCCCCAGCATTTT
>TRBJ1-6|TRBV30|once|TRBD1
CAWTGQGDSPLHF
TGTGCCTGGACTGGACAGGGGGACTCACCCCTCCACTTT
>TRBJ1-2|TRBV4-2|few|NA
CASSQGVSGGKNYGYTF
TGTGCCAGCAGCCAAGGAGTATCGGGGGGCAAGAACTATGGCTACACCTTC
>TRBJ1-6|TRBV28|NA|NA
CASSFLTTVSPLHF
TGTGCCAGCAGTTTCCTGACAACCGTATCACCCCTCCACTTT
>TRBJ2-1|TRBV15|NA|TRBD2
CATSRDLLAAGGEQFF
TGTGCCACCAGCAGAGATTTACTAGCGGCGGGGGGTGAGCAGTTCTTC
>TRBJ2-7|TRBV19|NA|NA
CASLGQKHSYEQYF
TGTGCCAGTTTGGGGCAGAAGCACTCCTACGAGCAGTACTTC
>TRBJ2-3|TRBV27|NA|TRBD2
CATRRLAQDTQYF
TGTGCCACCAGAAGACTAGCTCAAGATACGCAGTATTTT